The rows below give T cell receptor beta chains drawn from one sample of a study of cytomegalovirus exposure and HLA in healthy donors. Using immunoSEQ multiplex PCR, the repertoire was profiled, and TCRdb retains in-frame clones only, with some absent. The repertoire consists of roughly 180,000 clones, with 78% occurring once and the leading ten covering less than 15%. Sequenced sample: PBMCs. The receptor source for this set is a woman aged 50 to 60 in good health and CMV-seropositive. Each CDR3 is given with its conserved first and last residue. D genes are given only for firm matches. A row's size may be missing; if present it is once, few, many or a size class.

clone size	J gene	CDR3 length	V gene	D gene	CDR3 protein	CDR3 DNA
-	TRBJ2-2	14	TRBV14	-	CASSRLVNTGELFF	TGTGCCAGCAGCCGACTCGTGAACACCGGGGAGCTGTTTTTT
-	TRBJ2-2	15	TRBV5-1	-	CASSLVGQNTGELFF	TGCGCCAGCAGCTTGGTCGGACAGAACACCGGGGAGCTGTTTTTT
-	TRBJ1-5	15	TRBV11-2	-	CASSLGVGGNQPQHF	TGTGCCAGCAGCTTAGGCGTCGGGGGGAATCAGCCCCAGCATTTT
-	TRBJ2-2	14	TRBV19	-	CASSLRGSTGELFF	TGTGCCAGTAGCCTTAGGGGGTCGACCGGGGAGCTGTTTTTT
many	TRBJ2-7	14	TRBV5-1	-	CASSWRPGEHEQYF	TGCGCCAGCAGCTGGAGGCCGGGCGAGCACGAGCAGTACTTC
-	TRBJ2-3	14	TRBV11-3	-	CASSPGGDTDTQYF	TGTGCCAGCAGCCCCGGCGGAGACACAGATACGCAGTATTTT
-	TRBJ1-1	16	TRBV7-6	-	CASSLRGWEMNTEAFF	TGTGCCAGCAGCCTTCGAGGATGGGAGATGAACACTGAAGCTTTCTTT
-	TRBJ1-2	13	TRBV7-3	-	CASRASESYGYTF	TGTGCCAGCAGGGCTAGTGAAAGTTATGGCTACACCTTC
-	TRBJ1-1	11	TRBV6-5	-	CASRRLNQAFF	TGTGCCAGCCGGCGACTCAATCAAGCTTTCTTT
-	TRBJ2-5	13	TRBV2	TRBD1	CASKTGYGETQYF	TGTGCCAGCAAGACAGGGTATGGAGAGACCCAGTACTTC
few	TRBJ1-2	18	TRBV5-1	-	CASSLALVSWRLNYGYTF	TGCGCCAGCAGCTTGGCCTTGGTAAGTTGGAGACTAAACTATGGCTACACCTTC
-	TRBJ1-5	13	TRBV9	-	CASSVDNRQPQHF	TGTGCCAGCAGCGTTGATAACAGACAGCCCCAGCATTTT
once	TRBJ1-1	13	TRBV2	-	CASSRTGNTEAFF	TGTGCCAGCAGCCGAACAGGGAACACTGAAGCTTTCTTT
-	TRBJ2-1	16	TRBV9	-	CASSVALTGNGIEQFF	TGTGCCAGCAGCGTAGCTCTTACAGGGAATGGTATTGAGCAGTTCTTC
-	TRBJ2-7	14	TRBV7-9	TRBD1	CASSLGQGEYEQYF	TGTGCCAGCAGCTTAGGTCAGGGGGAATACGAGCAGTACTTC
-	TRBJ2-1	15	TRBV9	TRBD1	CASSPSGQGGNEQFF	TGTGCCAGCAGCCCTTCGGGACAGGGTGGCAATGAGCAGTTCTTC
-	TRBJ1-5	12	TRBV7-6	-	CASSLGGGPQHF	TGTGCCAGCAGCTTAGGCGGCGGGCCCCAGCATTTT
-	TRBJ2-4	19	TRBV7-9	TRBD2	CASSLTSGGSPYAKNIQYF	TGTGCCAGCAGCCTCACTAGCGGGGGCTCCCCCTACGCCAAAAACATTCAGTACTTC
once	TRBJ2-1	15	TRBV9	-	CASSVRGGENNEQFF	TGTGCCAGCAGCGTACGCGGGGGCGAGAACAATGAGCAGTTCTTC
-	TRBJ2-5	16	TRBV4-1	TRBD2	CASSSREAGAQETQYF	TGCGCCAGCAGCTCCCGGGAAGCGGGGGCTCAAGAGACCCAGTACTTC
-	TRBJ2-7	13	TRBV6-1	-	CASSEAGPVEQYF	TGTGCCAGCAGTGAAGCGGGGCCAGTCGAGCAGTACTTC
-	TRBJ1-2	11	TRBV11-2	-	CASSSSYNYTF	TGTGCCAGCAGCTCGTCGTACAACTACACCTTC
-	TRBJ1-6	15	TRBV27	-	CASSLSSGMGSPLHF	TGTGCCAGCAGTTTATCCAGCGGGATGGGTTCACCCCTCCACTTT
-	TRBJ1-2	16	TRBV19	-	CASSMSRAGGYYGYTF	TGTGCCAGTAGTATGTCGCGGGCCGGGGGGTACTATGGCTACACCTTC
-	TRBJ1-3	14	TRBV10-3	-	CAIRTTGSGNTIYF	TGTGCCATCAGAACTACAGGGTCAGGAAACACCATATATTTT
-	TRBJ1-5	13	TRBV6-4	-	CASSPGGNQPQHF	TGTGCCAGCAGCCCCGGGGGGAATCAGCCCCAGCATTTT
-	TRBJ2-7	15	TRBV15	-	CATSRETWTEYEQYF	TGTGCCACCAGCAGAGAAACCTGGACAGAGTACGAGCAGTACTTC
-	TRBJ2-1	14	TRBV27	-	CASSLDRLRFEQFF	TGTGCCAGCAGTTTAGACAGGTTGCGTTTTGAGCAGTTCTTC
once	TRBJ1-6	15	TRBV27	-	CASTDRSTYNSPLHF	TGTGCCAGCACAGACAGGTCAACCTATAATTCACCCCTCCACTTT
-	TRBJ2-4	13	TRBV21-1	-	CASVIIAKNIQYF	TGTGCCAGCGTTATTATAGCCAAAAACATTCAGTACTTC
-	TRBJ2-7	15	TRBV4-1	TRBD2	CASSRARGGAYEQYF	TGCGCCAGCAGCCGTGCCCGGGGGGGCGCCTACGAGCAGTACTTC